Sequencing of this TCR beta chain was carried out in a study of blood T cell repertoires in COVID-19. Study-wide background: Samples of COVID-19 (acute and convalescent) were obtained from the United States, Italy and Spain.

The CDR3 is 15 amino acids. The V and J ends lost 6 bases and 0 bases, in that order; junction bases with no gene match: 3. Germline CDR1 reads MNHEY; CDR2 reads SVGAGI. Authors' analysis steps: Amplification of reference gene primers provided the estimated nucleated cell counts. Sequencing used immunoSEQ multiplex PCR; TCRdb keeps in-frame clones, though not all of them. V, J and clone size were drawn from that table, and D and trimming were deduced from the DNA. The sample yields approximately 99,000 clones, 79% seen once. The V call is TRBV6-5, the J call TRBJ2-2; 8 bases match TRBD1. Specimen: peripheral blood. The TCR originated in a woman aged 80 or over with active or convalescent COVID-19. DNA of the CDR3: TGTGCCAGCAGGGTGACAGGGGCGAACACCGGGGAGCTGTTTTTT. This codes for CASRVTGANTGELFF.